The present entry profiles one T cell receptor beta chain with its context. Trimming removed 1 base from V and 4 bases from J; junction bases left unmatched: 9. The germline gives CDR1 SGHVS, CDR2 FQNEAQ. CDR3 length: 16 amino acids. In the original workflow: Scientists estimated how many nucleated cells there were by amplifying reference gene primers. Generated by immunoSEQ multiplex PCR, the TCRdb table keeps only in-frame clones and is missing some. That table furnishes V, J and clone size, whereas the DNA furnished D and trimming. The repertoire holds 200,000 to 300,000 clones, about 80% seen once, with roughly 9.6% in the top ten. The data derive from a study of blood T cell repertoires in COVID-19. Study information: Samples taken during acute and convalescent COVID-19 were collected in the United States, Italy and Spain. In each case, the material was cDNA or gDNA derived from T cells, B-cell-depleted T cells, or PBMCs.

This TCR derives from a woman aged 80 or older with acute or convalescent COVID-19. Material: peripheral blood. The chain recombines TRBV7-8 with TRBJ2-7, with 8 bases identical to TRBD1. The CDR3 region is CASSLGQGPPPYEQYF. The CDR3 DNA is TGTGCCAGCAGCTTAGGACAGGGGCCTCCCCCGTACGAGCAGTACTTC.